This entry lists 11 T cell receptor beta chains sequenced from one sample in a study of monozygotic twins with inflammatory bowel disease. TCRdb re-called the 5' RACE reads; every CDR3 protein appears as one record, without DNA. This sample lists more than 300,000 distinct CDR3 sequences; its ten largest clones have 5.6%. What was sequenced was blood. The receptors were gathered from a human donor with ulcerative colitis or Crohn's disease, or a healthy co-twin of an affected twin (not recorded which).

The rearrangement joins TRBV20-1 to TRBJ2-7; TCRdb names TRBD1, which stays unverified in the absence of DNA. The CDR3 is 14 amino acids. The V gene's germline CDR1 is DFQATT and CDR2 SNEGSKA (reference sequence). The CDR3 spells CSARPGTGNYEQYF.

The chain employs TRBV4-3 and TRBJ2-3; checking the TCRdb D call of TRBD1 is not possible without DNA. Looked up from germline, CDR1 is LGHNA and CDR2 is YSLEER. This CDR3 has 17 residues. The CDR3 loop is CASSQDGAAGSTDTQYF.

V is TRBV5-1 and J is TRBJ1-1. The germline gives CDR1 SGHRS, CDR2 YFSETQ. This CDR3 region has 14 residues. CDR3 loop: CASSLSPSNTEAFF.

The rearrangement uses TRBV5-1 and TRBJ2-7; checking the TCRdb D call of TRBD1 is not possible without DNA. The CDR3 runs 14 residues. From germline, CDR1 is SGHRS and CDR2 YFSETQ. This CDR3 reads CASSLSGGAGEQYF.

The CDR3 reads CASSFDSRTDTQYF. This sequence joins TRBV5-1 and TRBJ2-3; TCRdb returns TRBD1, unconfirmable since there is no DNA. The germline V gene has CDR1 SGHRS and CDR2 YFSETQ. This CDR3 is built from 14 residues.

The genes are TRBV6-5 and TRBJ2-1; the D call from TCRdb, TRBD1, cannot be confirmed without DNA. Looked up from germline, CDR1 is MNHEY and CDR2 is SVGAGI. The length of the CDR3 is 15 residues. This chain's CDR3 is CASSYSGQGIDEQFF.

The genes are TRBV20-1 and TRBJ2-5. From germline, CDR1 is DFQATT and CDR2 SNEGSKA (reference sequence). The CDR3 totals 14 residues. CDR3 loop: CSARDRKFQETQYF.

V gene TRBV6-2 or TRBV6-3 combines with J gene TRBJ2-1; TCRdb calls TRBD1, which cannot be checked without DNA. The germline V gene encodes CDR1 MNHEY and CDR2 SVGEGT. The CDR3 is 17 residues long. The CDR3 spells CASSYGREKGTANEQFF.

The rearrangement links TRBV14 to TRBJ2-5. This CDR3 comprises 15 residues. The V gene's germline CDR1 is SGHDN and CDR2 FVKESK. The CDR3 spells CASSQGFPLGETQYF.

This sequence joins TRBV29-1 and TRBJ1-1; absent DNA, TCRdb's TRBD1 call cannot be checked. The CDR3 has 16 amino acids. The germline CDR1 and CDR2 sequences are SQVTM and ANQGSEA. CDR3 in amino acids: CSVKSGQGHIGTEAFF.

The rearrangement links TRBV12-3 or TRBV12-4 to TRBJ2-7; TCRdb selects TRBD1, and the lack of DNA leaves this call unchecked. CDR3 length equals 17 residues. CDR3 protein: CASTRGAGTGSPYEQYF.